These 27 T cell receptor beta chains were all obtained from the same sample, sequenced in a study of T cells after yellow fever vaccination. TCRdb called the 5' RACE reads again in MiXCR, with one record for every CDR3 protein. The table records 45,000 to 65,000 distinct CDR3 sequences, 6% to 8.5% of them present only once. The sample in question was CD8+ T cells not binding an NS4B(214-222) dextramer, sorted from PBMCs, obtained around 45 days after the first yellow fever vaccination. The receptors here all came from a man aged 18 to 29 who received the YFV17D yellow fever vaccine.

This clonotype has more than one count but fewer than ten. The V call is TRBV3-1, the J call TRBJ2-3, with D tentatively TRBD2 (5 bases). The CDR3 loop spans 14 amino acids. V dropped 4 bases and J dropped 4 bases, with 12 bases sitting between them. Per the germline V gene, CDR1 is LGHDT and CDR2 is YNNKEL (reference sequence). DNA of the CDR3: TGTGCCAGCAGCCGTCGAGAGGGCCCAGATACGCAGTATTTT. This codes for CASSRREGPDTQYF.

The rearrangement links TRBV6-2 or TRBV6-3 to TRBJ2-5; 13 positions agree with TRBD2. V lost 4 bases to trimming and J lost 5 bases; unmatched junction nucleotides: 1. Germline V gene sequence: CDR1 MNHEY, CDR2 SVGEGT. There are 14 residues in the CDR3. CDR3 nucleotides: TGTGCCAGCAGTTCGACTAGCGGGGGGGAGACCCAGTACTTC. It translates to CASSSTSGGETQYF.

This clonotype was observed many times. CDR3 in DNA: TGCGCCAGCAGCCCTAGCAGGTCGCCTGGTGTGGTCTATGGCTACACCTTC. Protein product: CASSPSRSPGVVYGYTF. The gene calls are TRBV4-3 and TRBJ1-2, with unresolved D. The CDR3 is made up of 17 amino acids. The V and J ends lost 4 bases and 4 bases respectively, with 22 bases between them. CDR1 LGHNA and CDR2 YSLEER come from the germline V gene.

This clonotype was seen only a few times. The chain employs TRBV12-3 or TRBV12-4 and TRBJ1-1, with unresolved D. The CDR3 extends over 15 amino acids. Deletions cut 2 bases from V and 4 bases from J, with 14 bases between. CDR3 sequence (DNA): TGTGCCAGCAGTTTATCACTACGAATGGGCACTGAAGCTTTCTTT. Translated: CASSLSLRMGTEAFF.

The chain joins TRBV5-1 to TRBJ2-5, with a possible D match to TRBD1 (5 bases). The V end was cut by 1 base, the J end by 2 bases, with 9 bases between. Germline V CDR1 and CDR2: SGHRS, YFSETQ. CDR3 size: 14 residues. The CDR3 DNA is TGCGCCAGCAGCTTGACAGGCCCGCAAGAGACCCAGTACTTC. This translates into CASSLTGPQETQYF.

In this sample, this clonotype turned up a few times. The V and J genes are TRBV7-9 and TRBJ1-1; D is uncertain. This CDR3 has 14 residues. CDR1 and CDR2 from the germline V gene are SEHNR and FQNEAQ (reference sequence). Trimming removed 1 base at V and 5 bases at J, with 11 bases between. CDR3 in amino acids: CASSLEKTGTEAFF. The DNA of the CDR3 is TGTGCCAGCAGCTTAGAAAAGACGGGGACTGAAGCTTTCTTT.

The CDR3 region is CASSENLAGGRPGELFF. CDR3 in DNA: TGTGCCAGCAGTGAGAATCTAGCGGGGGGCCGACCGGGGGAGCTGTTTTTT. The chain links TRBV6-1 to TRBJ2-2; 11 bases fit TRBD2. The germline gives CDR1 MNHNS, CDR2 SASEGT. Unmatched junction bases numbered 11, after V lost 3 bases and J lost 8 bases. This CDR3 is 17 amino acids long.

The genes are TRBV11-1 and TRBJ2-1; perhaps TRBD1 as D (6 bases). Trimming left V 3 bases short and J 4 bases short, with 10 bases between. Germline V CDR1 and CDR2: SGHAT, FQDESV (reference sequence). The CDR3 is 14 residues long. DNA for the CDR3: TGTGCCAGCAGCTTCCGGGACACTTACAATGAGCAGTTCTTC. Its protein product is CASSFRDTYNEQFF. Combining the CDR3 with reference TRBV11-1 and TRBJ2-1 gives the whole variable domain EAEVAQSPRYKITEKSQAVAFWCDPISGHATLYWYRQILGQGPELLVQFQDESVVDDSQLPKDRFSAERLKGVDSTLKIQPAELGDSAMYLCASSFRDTYNEQFFGPGTRLTVL.

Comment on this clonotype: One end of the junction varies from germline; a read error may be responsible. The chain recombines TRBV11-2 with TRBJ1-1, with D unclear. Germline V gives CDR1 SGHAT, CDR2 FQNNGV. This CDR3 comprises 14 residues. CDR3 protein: CASSLVSGDTGAFF. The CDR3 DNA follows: TGTGCCAGCAGCTTAGTGTCTGGGGATACTGGAGCTTTCTTT.

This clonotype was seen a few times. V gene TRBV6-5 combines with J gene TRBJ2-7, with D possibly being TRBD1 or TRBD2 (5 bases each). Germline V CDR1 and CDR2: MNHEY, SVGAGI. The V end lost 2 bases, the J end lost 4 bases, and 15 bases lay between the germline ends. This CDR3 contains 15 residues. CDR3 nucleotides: TGTGCCAGCAGTTACAGGGCAGGGACCTTGTACGAGCAGTACTTC. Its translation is CASSYRAGTLYEQYF.

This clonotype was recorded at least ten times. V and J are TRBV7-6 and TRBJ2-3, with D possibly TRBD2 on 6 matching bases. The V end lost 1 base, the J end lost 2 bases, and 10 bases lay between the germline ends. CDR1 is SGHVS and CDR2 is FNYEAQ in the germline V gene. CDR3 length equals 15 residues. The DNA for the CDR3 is TGTGCCAGCAGCTTAGAACTAGCTGTCACAGATACGCAGTATTTT. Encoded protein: CASSLELAVTDTQYF.

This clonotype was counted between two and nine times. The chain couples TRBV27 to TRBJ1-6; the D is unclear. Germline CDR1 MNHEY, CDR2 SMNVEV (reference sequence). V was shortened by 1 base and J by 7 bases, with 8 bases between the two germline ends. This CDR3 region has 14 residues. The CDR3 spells CASSLWLGNSPLHF. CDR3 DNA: TGTGCCAGCAGTTTATGGCTTGGAAATTCACCCCTCCACTTT.

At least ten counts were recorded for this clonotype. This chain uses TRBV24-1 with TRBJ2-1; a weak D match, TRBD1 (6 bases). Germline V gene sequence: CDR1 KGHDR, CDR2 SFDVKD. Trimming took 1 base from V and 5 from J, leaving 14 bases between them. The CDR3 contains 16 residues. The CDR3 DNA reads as TGTGCCACCAGTGATTTTTATAGCAGGGGCAACAATGAGCAGTTCTTC. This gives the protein CATSDFYSRGNNEQFF.

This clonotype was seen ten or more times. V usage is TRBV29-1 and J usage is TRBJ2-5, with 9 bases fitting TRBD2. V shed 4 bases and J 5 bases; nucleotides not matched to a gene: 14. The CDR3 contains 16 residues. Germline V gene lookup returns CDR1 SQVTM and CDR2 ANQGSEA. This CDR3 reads CSVVGSGGLDVETQYF. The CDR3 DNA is TGCAGCGTTGTAGGTAGCGGGGGTTTAGACGTGGAGACCCAGTACTTC. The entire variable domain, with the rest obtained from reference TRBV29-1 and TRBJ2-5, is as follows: SAVISQKPSRDICQRGTSLTIQCQVDSQVTMMFWYRQQPGQSLTLIATANQGSEATYESGFVIDKFPISRPNLTFSTLTVSNMSPEDSSIYLCSVVGSGGLDVETQYFGPGTRLLVL.

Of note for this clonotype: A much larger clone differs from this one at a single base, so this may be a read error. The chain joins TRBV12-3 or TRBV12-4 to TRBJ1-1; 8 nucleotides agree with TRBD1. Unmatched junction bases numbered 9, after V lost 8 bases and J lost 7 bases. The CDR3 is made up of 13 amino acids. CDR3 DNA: TGTGCCAGCGAACCACAGGGGGTTGATGAAGCTTTCTTT. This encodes CASEPQGVDEAFF.

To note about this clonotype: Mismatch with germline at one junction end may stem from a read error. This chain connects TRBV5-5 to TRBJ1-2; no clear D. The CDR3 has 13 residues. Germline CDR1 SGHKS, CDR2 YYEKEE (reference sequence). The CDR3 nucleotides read TGTGCCAGCAGCCTCCGGACTAACTATAGCTACACCTTC. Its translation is CASSLRTNYSYTF.

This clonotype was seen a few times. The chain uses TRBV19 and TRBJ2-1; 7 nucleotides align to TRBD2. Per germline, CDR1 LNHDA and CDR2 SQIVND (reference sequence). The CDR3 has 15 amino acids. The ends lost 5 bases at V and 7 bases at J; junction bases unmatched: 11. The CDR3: CASSPVKGAGNEQFF. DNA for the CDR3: TGTGCCAGTAGTCCCGTAAAAGGAGCGGGGAATGAGCAGTTCTTC.

CDR3 DNA sequence: TGTGCCAGCAGCTTGGGCGGGGGGATACCCTACTACGAGCAGTACGTC. It yields the protein CASSLGGGIPYYEQYV. The chain combines TRBV5-6 with TRBJ2-7, with 8 bases that match TRBD2. The CDR3 has 16 amino acids. Germline CDR1 SGHDT, CDR2 YYEEEE. The V segment lost 0 bases and the J segment 3 bases; nucleotides outside the gene matches: 8.

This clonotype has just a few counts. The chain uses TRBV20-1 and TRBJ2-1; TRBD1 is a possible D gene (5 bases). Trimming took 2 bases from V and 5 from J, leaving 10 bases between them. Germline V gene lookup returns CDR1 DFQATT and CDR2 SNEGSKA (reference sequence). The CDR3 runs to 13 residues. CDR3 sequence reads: CSARIRGHNEQFF. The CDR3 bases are TGCAGTGCTAGAATTAGGGGCCACAATGAGCAGTTCTTC.

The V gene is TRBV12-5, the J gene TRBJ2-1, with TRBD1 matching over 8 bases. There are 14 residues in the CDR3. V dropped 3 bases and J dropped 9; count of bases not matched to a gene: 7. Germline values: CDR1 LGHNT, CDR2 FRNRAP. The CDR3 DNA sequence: TGTGCTAGTGGTTTCGGGACAGGAGTCTTTGAGCAGTTCTTC. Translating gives CASGFGTGVFEQFF.

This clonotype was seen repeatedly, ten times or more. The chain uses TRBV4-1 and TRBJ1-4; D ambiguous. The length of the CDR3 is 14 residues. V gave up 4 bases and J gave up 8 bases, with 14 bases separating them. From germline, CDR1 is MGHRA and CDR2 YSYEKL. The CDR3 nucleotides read TGCGCCAGCAGCCCCCTTCGGCCCGGGGAAAAACTGTTTTTT. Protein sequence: CASSPLRPGEKLFF.

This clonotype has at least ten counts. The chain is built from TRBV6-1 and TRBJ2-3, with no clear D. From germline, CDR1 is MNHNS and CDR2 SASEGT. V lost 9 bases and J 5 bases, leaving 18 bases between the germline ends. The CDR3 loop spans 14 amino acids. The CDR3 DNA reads TGTGCCAGTGGGGTTCCCCACCCTCTAGATACGCAGTATTTT. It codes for CASGVPHPLDTQYF.

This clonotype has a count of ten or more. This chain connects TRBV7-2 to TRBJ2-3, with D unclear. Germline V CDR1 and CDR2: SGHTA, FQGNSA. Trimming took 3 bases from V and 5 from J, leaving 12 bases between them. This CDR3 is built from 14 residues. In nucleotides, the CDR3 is TGTGCCAGCAGCTTGTATTCTTTTGGAGATACGCAGTATTTT. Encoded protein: CASSLYSFGDTQYF.

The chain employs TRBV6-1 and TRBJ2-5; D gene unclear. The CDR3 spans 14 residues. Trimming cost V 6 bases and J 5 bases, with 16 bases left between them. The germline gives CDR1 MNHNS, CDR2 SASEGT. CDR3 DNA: TGTGCCAGCAGCCCCGGGTTGGCGTGTGAGACCCAGTACTTC. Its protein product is CASSPGLACETQYF.

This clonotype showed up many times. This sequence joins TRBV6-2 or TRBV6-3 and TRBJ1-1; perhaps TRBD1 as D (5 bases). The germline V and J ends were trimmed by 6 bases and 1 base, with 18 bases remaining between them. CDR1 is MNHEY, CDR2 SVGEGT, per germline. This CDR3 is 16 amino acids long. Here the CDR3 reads CASSPAGTMENTEAFF. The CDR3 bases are TGTGCCAGCAGCCCCGCCGGGACGATGGAGAACACTGAAGCTTTCTTT.

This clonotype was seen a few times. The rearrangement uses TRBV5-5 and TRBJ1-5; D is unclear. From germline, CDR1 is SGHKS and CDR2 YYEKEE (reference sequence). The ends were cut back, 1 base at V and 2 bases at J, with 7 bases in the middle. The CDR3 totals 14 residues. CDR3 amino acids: CASSLRVGNQPQHF. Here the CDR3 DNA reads TGTGCCAGCAGCTTGAGGGTGGGCAATCAGCCCCAGCATTTT.

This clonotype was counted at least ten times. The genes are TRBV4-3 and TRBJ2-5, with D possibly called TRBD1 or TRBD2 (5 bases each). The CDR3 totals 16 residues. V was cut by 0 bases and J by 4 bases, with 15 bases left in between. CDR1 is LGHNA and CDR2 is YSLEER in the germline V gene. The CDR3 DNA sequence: TGCGCCAGCAGCCAAGATCGAGGGGTGGGGACAGAGACCCAGTACTTC. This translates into CASSQDRGVGTETQYF.